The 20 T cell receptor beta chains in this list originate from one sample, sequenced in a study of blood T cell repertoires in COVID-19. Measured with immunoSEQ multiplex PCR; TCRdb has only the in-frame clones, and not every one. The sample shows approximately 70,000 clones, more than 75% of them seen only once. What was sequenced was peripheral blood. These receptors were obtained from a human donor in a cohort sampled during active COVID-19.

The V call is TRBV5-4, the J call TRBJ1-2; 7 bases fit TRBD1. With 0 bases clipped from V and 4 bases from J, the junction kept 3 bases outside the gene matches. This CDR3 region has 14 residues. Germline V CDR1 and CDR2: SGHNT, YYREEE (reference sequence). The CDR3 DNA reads TGTGCCAGCAGCTTGGTAGGGGGCGGCTATGGCTACACCTTC. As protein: CASSLVGGGYGYTF.

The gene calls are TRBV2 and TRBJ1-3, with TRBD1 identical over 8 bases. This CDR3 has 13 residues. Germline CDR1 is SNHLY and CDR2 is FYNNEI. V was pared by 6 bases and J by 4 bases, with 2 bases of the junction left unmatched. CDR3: CASSDRGGNTIYF. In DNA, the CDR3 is TGTGCCAGCAGCGACAGGGGAGGAAACACCATATATTTT.

CDR3 sequence (DNA): TGTGCCAGCAGTTACTCGAGAGGATTTAATGAAAAACTGTTTTTT. It is translated as CASSYSRGFNEKLFF. The chain recombines TRBV6-6 with TRBJ1-4; D ambiguous. The CDR3 runs 15 residues. Germline CDR1 is MNHNY and CDR2 is SVGAGI (reference sequence). V shed 0 bases and J shed 4 bases, with 9 bases lying between them.

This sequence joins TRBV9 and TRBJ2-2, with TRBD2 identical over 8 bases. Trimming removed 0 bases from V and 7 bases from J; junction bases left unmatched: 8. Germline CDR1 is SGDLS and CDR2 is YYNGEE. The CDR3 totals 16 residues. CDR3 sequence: CASSVVPAGDHGELFF. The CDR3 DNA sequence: TGTGCCAGCAGCGTAGTACCAGCGGGAGATCACGGGGAGCTGTTTTTT.

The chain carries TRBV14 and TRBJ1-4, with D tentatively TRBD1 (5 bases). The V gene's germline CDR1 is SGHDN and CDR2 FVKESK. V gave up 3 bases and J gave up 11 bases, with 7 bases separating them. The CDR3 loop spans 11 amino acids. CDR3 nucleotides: TGTGCCAGCAGCCAGAAGGGGAAACTGTTTTTT. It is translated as CASSQKGKLFF.

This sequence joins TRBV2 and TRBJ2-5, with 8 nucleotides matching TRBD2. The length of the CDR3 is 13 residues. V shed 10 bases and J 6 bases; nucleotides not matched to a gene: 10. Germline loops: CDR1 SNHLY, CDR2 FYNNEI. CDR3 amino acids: CATRAGEAQTQYF. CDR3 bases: TGTGCCACTCGAGCGGGAGAAGCTCAGACCCAGTACTTC.

This CDR3 reads CASRDLAESYEQYF. CDR3 bases: TGTGCCAGCAGGGATCTAGCTGAATCCTACGAGCAGTACTTC. The chain couples TRBV6-4 to TRBJ2-7; a possible D gene is TRBD2 (5 bases). Germline CDR1 and CDR2: MRHNA and SNTAGT. V lost 6 bases and J 1 base, leaving 13 bases between the germline ends. This CDR3 region has 14 residues.

CDR3 residues: CASSQETGGNSDTQYF. The CDR3 nucleotides are TGTGCCAGCAGCCAAGAGACAGGGGGCAATTCGGATACGCAGTATTTT. J is TRBJ2-3 and V is TRBV4-2, with 10 positions matching TRBD1. The CDR3 consists of 16 residues. Germline trimming cut 0 bases from V and 6 bases from J; bases unmatched to any gene: 6. Per germline, CDR1 LGHNA and CDR2 YNFKEQ.

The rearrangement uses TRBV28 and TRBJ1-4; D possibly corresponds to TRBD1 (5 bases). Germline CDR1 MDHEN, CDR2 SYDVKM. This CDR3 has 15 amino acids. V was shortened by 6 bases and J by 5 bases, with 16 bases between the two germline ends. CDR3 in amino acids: CASRLGRQGNEKLFF. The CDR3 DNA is TGTGCCAGCAGACTGGGGAGGCAGGGAAATGAAAAACTGTTTTTT.

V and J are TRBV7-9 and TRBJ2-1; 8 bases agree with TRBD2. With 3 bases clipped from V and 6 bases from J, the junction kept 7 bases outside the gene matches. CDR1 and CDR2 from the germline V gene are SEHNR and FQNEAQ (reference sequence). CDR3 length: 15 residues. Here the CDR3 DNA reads TGTGCCAGCAGCTTTTCGGGACTAGAGGTCAATGAGCAGTTCTTC. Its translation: CASSFSGLEVNEQFF.

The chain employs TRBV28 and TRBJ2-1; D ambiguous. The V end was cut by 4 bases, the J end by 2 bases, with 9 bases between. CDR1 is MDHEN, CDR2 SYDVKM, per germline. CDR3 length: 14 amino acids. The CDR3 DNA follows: TGTGCCAGCAGTTCAGGCCCGCCCTACAATGAGCAGTTCTTC. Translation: CASSSGPPYNEQFF.

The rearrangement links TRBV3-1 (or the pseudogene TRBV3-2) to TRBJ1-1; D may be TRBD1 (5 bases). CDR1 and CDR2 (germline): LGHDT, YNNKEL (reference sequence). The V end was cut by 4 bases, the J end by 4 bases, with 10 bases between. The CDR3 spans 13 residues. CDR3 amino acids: CASSLSDSTEAFF. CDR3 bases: TGTGCCAGCAGCCTCTCCGACAGCACTGAAGCTTTCTTT.

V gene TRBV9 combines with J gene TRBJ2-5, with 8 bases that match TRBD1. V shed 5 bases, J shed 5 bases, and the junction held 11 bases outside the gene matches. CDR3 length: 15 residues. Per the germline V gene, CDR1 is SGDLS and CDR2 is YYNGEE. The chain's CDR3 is CASSTSGGNWETQYF. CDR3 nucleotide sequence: TGTGCCAGCAGTACCTCAGGGGGCAACTGGGAGACCCAGTACTTC. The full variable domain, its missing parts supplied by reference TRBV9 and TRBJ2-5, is DSGVTQTPKHLITATGQRVTLRCSPRSGDLSVYWYQQSLDQGLQFLIQYYNGEERAKGNILERFSAQQFPDLHSELNLSSLELGDSALYFCASSTSGGNWETQYFGPGTRLLVL.

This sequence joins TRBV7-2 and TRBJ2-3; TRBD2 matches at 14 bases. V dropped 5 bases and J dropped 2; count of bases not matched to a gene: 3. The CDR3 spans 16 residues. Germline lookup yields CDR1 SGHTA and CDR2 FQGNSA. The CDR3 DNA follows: TGTGCCAGCAGCCGGACTAGCGGGAGGCTCACAGATACGCAGTATTTT. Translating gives CASSRTSGRLTDTQYF. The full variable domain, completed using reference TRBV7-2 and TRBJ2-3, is GAGVSQSPSNKVTEKGKDVELRCDPISGHTALYWYRQSLGQGLEFLIYFQGNSAPDKSGLPSDRFSAERTGGSVSTLTIQRTQQEDSAVYLCASSRTSGRLTDTQYFGPGTRLTVL.

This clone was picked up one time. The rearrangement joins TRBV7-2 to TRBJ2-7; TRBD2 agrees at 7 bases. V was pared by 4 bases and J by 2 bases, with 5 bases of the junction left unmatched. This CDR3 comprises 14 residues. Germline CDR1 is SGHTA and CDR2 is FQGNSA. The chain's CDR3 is CASSSSAGAYEQYF. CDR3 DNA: TGTGCCAGCAGCTCCTCGGCGGGGGCCTACGAGCAGTACTTC.

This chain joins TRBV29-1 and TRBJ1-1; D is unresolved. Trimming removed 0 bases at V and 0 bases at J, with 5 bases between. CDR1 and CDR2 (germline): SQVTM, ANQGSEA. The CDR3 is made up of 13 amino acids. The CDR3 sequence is CSVEEAMNTEAFF. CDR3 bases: TGCAGCGTTGAAGAAGCCATGAACACTGAAGCTTTCTTT. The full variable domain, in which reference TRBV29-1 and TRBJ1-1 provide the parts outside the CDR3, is SAVISQKPSRDICQRGTSLTIQCQVDSQVTMMFWYRQQPGQSLTLIATANQGSEATYESGFVIDKFPISRPNLTFSTLTVSNMSPEDSSIYLCSVEEAMNTEAFFGQGTRLTVV.

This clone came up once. CDR3 DNA: TGCGCCAGCAGCTCTTGGACAGGCCCCTACGAGCAGTACTTC. Protein sequence: CASSSWTGPYEQYF. The chain has TRBV5-1 and TRBJ2-7, with TRBD1 matching 7 bases. Germline CDR1 is SGHRS and CDR2 is YFSETQ. CDR3 length: 14 residues. The V gene end was trimmed by 3 bases and the J gene end by 2 bases; junction bases not matched to a gene: 5. Drawing the rest from reference TRBV5-1 and TRBJ2-7, the complete variable domain is KAGVTQTPRYLIKTRGQQVTLSCSPISGHRSVSWYQQTPGQGLQFLFEYFSETQRNKGNFPGRFSGRQFSNSRSEMNVSTLELGDSALYLCASSSWTGPYEQYFGPGTRLTVT.

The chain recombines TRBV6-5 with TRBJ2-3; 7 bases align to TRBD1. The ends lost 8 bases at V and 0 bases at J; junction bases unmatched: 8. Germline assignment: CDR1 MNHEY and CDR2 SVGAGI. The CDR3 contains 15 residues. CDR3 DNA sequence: TGTGCCAGCTCAGTCGGGGACAGTAGCACAGATACGCAGTATTTT. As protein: CASSVGDSSTDTQYF.

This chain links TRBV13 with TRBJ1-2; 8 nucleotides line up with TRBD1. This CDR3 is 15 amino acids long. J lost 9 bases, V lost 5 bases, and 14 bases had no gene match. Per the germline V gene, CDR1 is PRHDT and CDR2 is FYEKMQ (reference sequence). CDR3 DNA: TGTGCCAGCAGCCCACTCGGGGTGGGGGACAGGAGCTACACCTTC. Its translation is CASSPLGVGDRSYTF.

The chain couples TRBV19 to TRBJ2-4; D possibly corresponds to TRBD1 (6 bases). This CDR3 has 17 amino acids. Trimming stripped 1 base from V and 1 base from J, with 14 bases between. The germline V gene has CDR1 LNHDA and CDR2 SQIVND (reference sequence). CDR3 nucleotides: TGTGCCAGTAGTATAGCGCCGAGGGGGAACGCCAAAAACATTCAGTACTTC. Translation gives CASSIAPRGNAKNIQYF.